Presented here are 26 T cell receptor beta chains from one specimen sequenced in a study of T cell repertoires in cytomegalovirus infection. Their specific antigens are unknown. Via MiXCR, TCRdb re-called the reads, giving one row per CDR3 protein. This table holds about 570,000 distinct CDR3 sequences, almost 40% found once. The material was cultured PBMCs, obtained from culture after CMV antigen stimulation. These receptor sequences come from a human donor in good health (CMV status not recorded). Some clones in this sample may be carry-over from other donors' samples.

The V and J genes are TRBV7-2 and TRBJ2-1, with 13 bases fitting TRBD2. Trimming at V came to 0 bases and at J to 9 bases, leaving 8 bases not matched to a gene. The germline V gene encodes CDR1 SGHTA and CDR2 FQGNSA. The CDR3 runs 17 residues. This chain's CDR3 is CASSLAAGLAGVSEQFF. CDR3 in DNA: TGTGCCAGCAGCTTAGCGGCTGGACTAGCGGGAGTCAGTGAGCAGTTCTTC.

The genes are TRBV6-2 or TRBV6-3 and TRBJ2-1, with D perhaps TRBD1 (6 bases). In germline, CDR1 is MNHEY, CDR2 SVGEGT. The V and J ends lost 5 bases and 4 bases respectively, with 12 bases between them. CDR3 length: 14 residues. The CDR3 bases are TGTGCCAGCAGTCCCATGACAGGTTACAATGAGCAGTTCTTC. Its translation is CASSPMTGYNEQFF.

The CDR3 coding sequence is TGTGCCAGCAGCTTATCCGAGGGCGAAGGCACCGGGGAGCTGTTTTTT. It encodes CASSLSEGEGTGELFF. The V and J genes are TRBV11-1 and TRBJ2-2; D perhaps matches TRBD2 (5 bases). The V end lost 2 bases, the J end lost 4 bases, and 14 bases lay between the germline ends. The CDR3 extends over 16 amino acids. Germline V gene data show CDR1 as SGHAT and CDR2 as FQDESV (reference sequence).

This clonotype was observed a handful of times. The genes are TRBV6-1 and TRBJ2-2; TRBD1 aligns across 8 bases. Losses at the gene ends were 5 bases for V and 4 bases for J; bases not matched to a gene: 6. In germline, CDR1 is MNHNS, CDR2 SASEGT. This CDR3 comprises 15 residues. CDR3 in DNA: TGTGCCAGCAGTCTCCGGACAGGGATCACCGGGGAGCTGTTTTTT. Its translation is CASSLRTGITGELFF.

V is TRBV6-1 and J is TRBJ1-5; no reliable D call. CDR1 is MNHNS and CDR2 is SASEGT in the germline V gene. There are 15 residues in the CDR3. V was pared by 1 base and J by 0 bases, with 7 bases between. The CDR3 is CASSEGPYSNQPQHF. The DNA of the CDR3 is TGTGCCAGCAGTGAAGGGCCTTATAGCAATCAGCCCCAGCATTTT.

The chain carries TRBV5-1 and TRBJ1-5; D ambiguous. Germline V gene sequence: CDR1 SGHRS, CDR2 YFSETQ. V lost 1 base, J lost 5 bases, and 7 bases lay in between. CDR3 length: 13 residues. The CDR3 sequence: CASSLMADQPQHF. DNA of the CDR3: TGCGCCAGCAGCTTGATGGCCGATCAGCCCCAGCATTTT.

The rearrangement uses TRBV10-3 and TRBJ1-1, with TRBD1 as a possible D gene (5 bases). Trimming removed 0 bases from V and 2 bases from J, with 7 bases in between. This CDR3 is built from 14 residues. Germline V gene lookup returns CDR1 ENHRY and CDR2 SYGVKD. This CDR3 reads CAISESGTNTEAFF. The CDR3 nucleotides are TGTGCCATCAGTGAGTCTGGGACCAACACTGAAGCTTTCTTT.

The chain recombines TRBV28 with TRBJ2-7, with D possibly being TRBD2 (5 bases). Trimming pared 6 bases from V and 6 bases from J, leaving 21 bases between. Germline-derived CDR1 and CDR2 are MDHEN and SYDVKM. The CDR3 loop spans 15 amino acids. The CDR3: CASSSVGSGRAEQYF. CDR3 nucleotide sequence: TGTGCCAGCAGCTCCGTGGGGAGCGGACGCGCCGAGCAGTACTTC.

This clonotype was counted a few times. The chain couples TRBV14 to TRBJ1-5; 7 bases agree with TRBD1. The CDR3 length is 17 residues. Germline values: CDR1 SGHDN, CDR2 FVKESK. V dropped 6 bases and J dropped 5; count of bases not matched to a gene: 16. The CDR3 coding sequence is TGTGCCAGCAGACATCATAAAGACAGGGAGGCTTATCAGCCCCAGCATTTT. It encodes CASRHHKDREAYQPQHF.

This clonotype occurred a few times. The V gene is TRBV7-2, the J gene TRBJ2-1; D is ambiguous. Germline loops: CDR1 SGHTA, CDR2 FQGNSA. Trimming left V 3 bases short and J 3 bases short, with 15 bases between. The CDR3 contains 16 residues. For the CDR3, the DNA is TGTGCCAGCAGCTTCCTAGGAGCAGGTAACTACAATGAGCAGTTCTTC. Translated: CASSFLGAGNYNEQFF. Based on the CDR3 plus reference TRBV7-2 and TRBJ2-1, the full variable domain is GAGVSQSPSNKVTEKGKDVELRCDPISGHTALYWYRQSLGQGLEFLIYFQGNSAPDKSGLPSDRFSAERTGGSVSTLTIQRTQQEDSAVYLCASSFLGAGNYNEQFFGPGTRLTVL.

The chain combines TRBV29-1 with TRBJ2-3, with D perhaps matching TRBD1 or TRBD2 (5 bases each). The V end was cut by 6 bases, the J end by 3 bases, with 16 bases between. The V gene's germline CDR1 is SQVTM and CDR2 ANQGSEA. The CDR3 sequence is 14 residues long. CDR3 coding DNA: TGCAGCGTCGACGCCGGGACCACAACAGATACGCAGTATTTT. Amino acids: CSVDAGTTTDTQYF.

The chain carries TRBV7-2 and TRBJ2-1; D not certain. Germline V gives CDR1 SGHTA, CDR2 FQGNSA. The CDR3 extends over 13 amino acids. V lost 2 bases and J 8 bases, leaving 10 bases between the germline ends. CDR3 region: CASSLRVFHEQFF. The CDR3, as DNA: TGTGCCAGCAGCTTACGAGTCTTCCATGAGCAGTTCTTC. The full variable domain, with the rest looked up from reference TRBV7-2 and TRBJ2-1, is GAGVSQSPSNKVTEKGKDVELRCDPISGHTALYWYRQSLGQGLEFLIYFQGNSAPDKSGLPSDRFSAERTGGSVSTLTIQRTQQEDSAVYLCASSLRVFHEQFFGPGTRLTVL.

V is TRBV5-4 and J is TRBJ1-1; D may be TRBD1 (5 bases). Trimming shortened V by 4 bases and J by 11 bases, and 24 bases separated the two germline ends. The germline V gene has CDR1 SGHNT and CDR2 YYREEE (reference sequence). This CDR3 contains 15 residues. The CDR3 region has the DNA TGTGCCAGCAGCGGGACGCCGGGGACCGCCGGAGGGGCTTTCTTT. Its translation is CASSGTPGTAGGAFF. Full variable domain (outside the CDR3, taken from reference TRBV5-4 and TRBJ1-1): ETGVTQSPTHLIKTRGQQVTLRCSSQSGHNTVSWYQQALGQGPQFIFQYYREEENGRGNFPPRFSGLQFPNYSSELNVNALELDDSALYLCASSGTPGTAGGAFFGQGTRLTVV.

V gene TRBV6-5 combines with J gene TRBJ2-7; D is possibly TRBD1 (6 bases). This CDR3 region has 14 residues. From germline, CDR1 is MNHEY and CDR2 SVGAGI. The ends were cut back, 7 bases at V and 7 bases at J, with 20 bases in the middle. The CDR3 sequence: CASTKQGSMGEQYF. In nucleotides, the CDR3 is TGTGCCAGCACCAAACAGGGTTCCATGGGGGAGCAGTACTTC.

This chain connects TRBV5-1 to TRBJ2-3; D may match TRBD1 or TRBD2 (5 bases each). Germline V gives CDR1 SGHRS, CDR2 YFSETQ. V lost 4 bases and J 2 bases, leaving 14 bases between the germline ends. This CDR3 has 15 residues. Here the CDR3 reads CASSRDEGLTDTQYF. Written as DNA, the CDR3 is TGCGCCAGCAGCCGGGACGAGGGGCTCACAGATACGCAGTATTTT.

This clonotype was found many times. At one of its ends the junction is not consistent with the germline gene, which may arise from a read error. This chain links TRBV7-6 with TRBJ2-7, with 7 bases lining up with TRBD1. Germline V gene data show CDR1 as SGHVS and CDR2 as FNYEAQ. The CDR3 spans 12 residues. CDR3: CASSLATGTANF. CDR3 sequence (DNA): TGTGCCAGCAGCTTAGCAACTGGGACAGCCAACTTC.

The chain recombines TRBV6-2 or TRBV6-3 with TRBJ2-2; no definite D call. The CDR3 has 13 residues. CDR1 MNHEY and CDR2 SVGEGT come from the germline V gene. V shed 4 bases and J shed 1 base, with 4 bases lying between them. CDR3 sequence: CASSSGNTGELFF. The CDR3 bases are TGTGCCAGCAGTTCCGGGAACACCGGGGAGCTGTTTTTT.

The table lists this clonotype with a few counts. This chain connects TRBV5-1 to TRBJ1-1; the match to TRBD1 covers 7 bases. Trimming took 6 bases from V and 1 from J; bases not matched to a gene: 6. This CDR3 is 14 amino acids long. CDR1 and CDR2 (germline): SGHRS, YFSETQ. The DNA of the CDR3 is TGCGCCAGCACCCGTTGGGACAGGAACACTGAAGCTTTCTTT. Translated: CASTRWDRNTEAFF.

This clonotype has only a few counts. For the CDR3, the DNA is TGTGCCAGCATGAGCACGATGAACACCGGGGAGCTGTTTTTT. Its translation is CASMSTMNTGELFF. This rearrangement joins TRBV2 to TRBJ2-2, with no clear D. Trimming removed 7 bases at V and 1 base at J, with 10 bases between. The CDR3 is 14 amino acids. CDR1 and CDR2 (germline): SNHLY, FYNNEI. Drawing the rest from reference TRBV2 and TRBJ2-2, the complete variable domain is EPEVTQTPSHQVTQMGQEVILRCVPISNHLYFYWYRQILGQKVEFLVSFYNNEISEKSEIFDDQFSVERPDGSNFTLKIRSTKLEDSAMYFCASMSTMNTGELFFGEGSRLTVL.

This clonotype was picked up a small number of times. The J gene is TRBJ2-7, the V gene TRBV7-8; tentative D call: TRBD2 (5 bases). In germline, CDR1 is SGHVS, CDR2 FQNEAQ. The CDR3 runs to 15 residues. Trimming took 5 bases from V and 3 from J, leaving 17 bases between them. For the CDR3, the DNA is TGTGCCAGCAGCCCATCTGGTAGGACTGGCTACGAGCAGTACTTC. It specifies CASSPSGRTGYEQYF.

In its sample, this clonotype was seen a few times. The chain recombines TRBV28 with TRBJ2-2, with D hard to call. The CDR3 has 16 amino acids. The V gene's germline CDR1 is MDHEN and CDR2 SYDVKM. V was cut by 2 bases and J by 7 bases, with 17 bases left in between. CDR3 in amino acids: CASSLEASFDNGELFF. The CDR3 region has the DNA TGTGCCAGCAGTTTAGAGGCTAGTTTTGACAACGGGGAGCTGTTTTTT.

The rearrangement joins TRBV20-1 to TRBJ2-3; D not resolved. This CDR3 has 15 amino acids. CDR1 is DFQATT, CDR2 SNEGSKA, per germline (reference sequence). V lost 6 bases, J lost 2 bases, and 18 bases lay in between. The CDR3 region has the DNA TGCAGTGCGCCTAGTCTCAAGTCGGCCACAGATACGCAGTATTTT. Its protein product is CSAPSLKSATDTQYF.

V is TRBV7-2 and J is TRBJ2-7; 10 bases match TRBD2. Germline V gives CDR1 SGHTA, CDR2 FQGNSA. The CDR3 length is 16 residues. With 3 bases clipped from V and 4 bases from J, the junction kept 9 bases outside the gene matches. This CDR3 is CASSLAAAGGLYEQYF. The CDR3 region has the DNA TGTGCCAGCAGCTTGGCGGCAGCGGGAGGGTTATACGAGCAGTACTTC.

This chain links TRBV5-1 with TRBJ2-1; D is possibly TRBD1 (5 bases). CDR3 size: 12 residues. Between the trimmed V and J ends, which lost 6 bases and 5 bases, there was a span of 9 bases. The germline V gene encodes CDR1 SGHRS and CDR2 YFSETQ. DNA of the CDR3: TGCGCCAGCACCCTGACAGACAATGAGCAGTTCTTC. Translation gives CASTLTDNEQFF.

The J gene is TRBJ2-7, the V gene TRBV12-3 or TRBV12-4; 7 bases fit TRBD2. This CDR3 region has 15 residues. Germline trimming cut 3 bases from V and 0 bases from J; bases unmatched to any gene: 5. For the CDR3, the DNA is TGTGCCAGCAGTTTGGGGAGGGTTCTCTCCTACGAGCAGTACTTC. This codes for CASSLGRVLSYEQYF.

This clonotype has a handful of counts. V and J are TRBV11-3 and TRBJ2-7; D is unclear. The CDR3 contains 16 residues. The germline V gene encodes CDR1 SGHNT and CDR2 YENEEA. V lost 3 bases to trimming and J lost 6 bases, with 21 bases between them. CDR3 DNA: TGTGCCAGCAGCTTTGTCCCTATTACAAAGCAGTTCGAGCAGTACTTC. Protein sequence: CASSFVPITKQFEQYF.